Detailed here is one TCR beta chain. Its antigen remains unidentified. The sample originates from a study of cytomegalovirus exposure and HLA in healthy donors. Across the study: From about 179 million T cells, an earlier analysis saw roughly 120 million unique TCR beta sequences. For the approximately 420 genotyped donors, 75% to 90% fell within the Caucasian-associated ancestry cluster. Study conclusions and caveats: Testing in vitro showed a few CMV-associated chains specific for CMV antigens. Later analysis found that TCR beta chains associated with HLA were more clonally expanded than other, equally common chains.

The PCR was carried out with 60 Vbeta primers and 13 Jbeta primers. Using immunoSEQ multiplex PCR, the repertoire was profiled, and TCRdb retains in-frame clones only, with some absent. Here the sample spans about 140,000 clones, roughly 81% being singletons. This CDR3 is 14 amino acids long. From germline, CDR1 is SGHTA and CDR2 FQGTGA. V was trimmed by 6 bases and J by 8 bases, leaving 17 bases between them. V and J are TRBV7-3 and TRBJ2-1; no clear D gene. The sequence was collected from a female donor in good health and CMV-seronegative. Sequenced: PBMCs. CDR3 DNA sequence: TGTGCCAGCAGAGTTGGTACTTCGTTGGATGAGCAGTTCTTC. Residues: CASRVGTSLDEQFF. The full variable domain, with the rest looked up from reference TRBV7-3 and TRBJ2-1, is GAGVSQTPSNKVTEKGKYVELRCDPISGHTALYWYRQSLGQGPEFLIYFQGTGAADDSGLPNDRFFAVRPEGSVSTLKIQRTERGDSAVYLCASRVGTSLDEQFFGPGTRLTVL.